The clone carrying this T cell receptor beta chain was observed many times. The antigen remains undetermined. CDR1 and CDR2 from the germline V gene are KGHSH and LQKENI. The CDR3 totals 13 residues. Trimming left V 4 bases short and J 5 bases short, with 9 bases between. The sample belongs to a study of identical twins. General study findings and limits: While abundant cord blood beta clonotypes carried fewer insertions, memory repertoires showed no such pattern. Alpha sequences out of frame and shared by twins had excess low generation probability.

cDNA molecules carried unique molecular identifiers, and template switching added a universal primer site. One entry per CDR3 protein results from TCRdb running MiXCR on the 5' RACE reads. Here the sample spans 460,000 or so distinct CDR3 sequences, more than 13% being singletons. Another study also made use of these data, one on yellow fever vaccine responses in identical twins. As reported in that work: In identical twins, vaccine T cell responses appeared partly shared and partly individual.

The sequenced sample was CD4+ T cells sorted from blood. V is TRBV18 and J is TRBJ2-1; D not certain. The source of this sequence is a woman aged 18-29 years in good health. CDR3 region: CASSLHRDNEQFF. The CDR3 bases are TGTGCCAGCTCACTACATAGGGACAATGAGCAGTTCTTC.